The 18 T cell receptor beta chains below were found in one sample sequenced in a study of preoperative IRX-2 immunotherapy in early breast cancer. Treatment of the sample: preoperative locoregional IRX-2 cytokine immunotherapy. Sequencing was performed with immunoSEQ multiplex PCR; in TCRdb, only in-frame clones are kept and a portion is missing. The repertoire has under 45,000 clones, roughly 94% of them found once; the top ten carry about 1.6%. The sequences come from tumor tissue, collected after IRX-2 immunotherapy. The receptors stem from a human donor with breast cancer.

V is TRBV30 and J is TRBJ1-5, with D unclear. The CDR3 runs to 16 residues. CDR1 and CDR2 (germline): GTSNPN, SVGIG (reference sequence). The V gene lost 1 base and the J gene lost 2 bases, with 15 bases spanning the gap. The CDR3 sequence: CAWSGADSGRNQPQHF. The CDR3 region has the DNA TGTGCCTGGAGTGGGGCAGACTCAGGTCGCAATCAGCCCCAGCATTTT.

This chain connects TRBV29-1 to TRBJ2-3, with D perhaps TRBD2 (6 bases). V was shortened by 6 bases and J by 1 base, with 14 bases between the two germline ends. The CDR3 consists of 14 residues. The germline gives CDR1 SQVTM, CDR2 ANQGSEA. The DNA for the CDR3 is TGCAGCGTCCCCGGAGGGGCGGGCACAGATACGCAGTATTTT. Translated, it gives CSVPGGAGTDTQYF.

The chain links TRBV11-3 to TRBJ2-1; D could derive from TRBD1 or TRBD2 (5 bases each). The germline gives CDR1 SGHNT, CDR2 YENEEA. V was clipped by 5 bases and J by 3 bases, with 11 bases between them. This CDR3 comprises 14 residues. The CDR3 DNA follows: TGTGCCAGCAGCGGGGGTGGGGACTACAATGAGCAGTTCTTC. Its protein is CASSGGGDYNEQFF.

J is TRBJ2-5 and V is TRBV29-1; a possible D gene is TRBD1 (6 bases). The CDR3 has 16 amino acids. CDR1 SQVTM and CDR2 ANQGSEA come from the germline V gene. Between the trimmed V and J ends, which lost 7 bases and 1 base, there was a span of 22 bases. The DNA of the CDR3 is TGCAGCGCCCTAGGTTGGAGGATGGGGGCCCAAGAGACCCAGTACTTC. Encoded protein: CSALGWRMGAQETQYF. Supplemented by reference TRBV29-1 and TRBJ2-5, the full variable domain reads SAVISQKPSRDICQRGTSLTIQCQVDSQVTMMFWYRQQPGQSLTLIATANQGSEATYESGFVIDKFPISRPNLTFSTLTVSNMSPEDSSIYLCSALGWRMGAQETQYFGPGTRLLVL.

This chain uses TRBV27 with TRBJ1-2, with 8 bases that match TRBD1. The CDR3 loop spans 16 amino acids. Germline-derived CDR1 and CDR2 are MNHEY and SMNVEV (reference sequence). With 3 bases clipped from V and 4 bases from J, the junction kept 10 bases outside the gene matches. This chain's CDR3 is CASSLSGAGGIYGYTF. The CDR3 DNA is TGTGCCAGCAGTTTGTCCGGGGCAGGGGGCATCTATGGCTACACCTTC.

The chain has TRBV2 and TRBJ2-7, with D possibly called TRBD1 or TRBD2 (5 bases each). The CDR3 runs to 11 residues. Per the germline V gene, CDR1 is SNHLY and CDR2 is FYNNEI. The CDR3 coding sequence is TGTGCTGGTCAGGGAGAGGGCGAGCAGTACTTC. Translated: CAGQGEGEQYF.

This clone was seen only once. CDR3 loop: CASSTWTGAIMGNQPQHF. DNA of the CDR3: TGTGCCAGCAGTACATGGACAGGGGCTATTATGGGAAATCAGCCCCAGCATTTT. This rearrangement joins TRBV28 to TRBJ1-5, with 9 bases that match TRBD1. The CDR3 is 18 residues long. Germline assignment: CDR1 MDHEN and CDR2 SYDVKM. With V trimmed by 5 bases and J by 4 bases, 15 bases remained unmatched.

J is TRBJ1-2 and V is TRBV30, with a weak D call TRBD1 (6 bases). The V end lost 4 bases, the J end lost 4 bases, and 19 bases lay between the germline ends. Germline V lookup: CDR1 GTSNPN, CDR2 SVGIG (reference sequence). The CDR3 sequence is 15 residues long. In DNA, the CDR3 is TGTGCCTGGAAATTAGTTTCGGGGGCTGGCTATGGCTACACCTTC. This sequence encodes CAWKLVSGAGYGYTF. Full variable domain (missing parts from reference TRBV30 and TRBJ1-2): SQTIHQWPATLVQPVGSPLSLECTVEGTSNPNLYWYRQAAGRGLQLLFYSVGIGQISSEVPQNLSASRPQDRQFILSSKKLLLSDSGFYLCAWKLVSGAGYGYTFGSGTRLTVV.

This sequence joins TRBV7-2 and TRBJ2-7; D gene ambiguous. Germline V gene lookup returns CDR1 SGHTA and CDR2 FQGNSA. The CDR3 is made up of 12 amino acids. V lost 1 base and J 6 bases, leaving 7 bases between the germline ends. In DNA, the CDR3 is TGTGCCAGCAGCTTAGTGTTGTCCGAGCAGTACTTC. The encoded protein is CASSLVLSEQYF. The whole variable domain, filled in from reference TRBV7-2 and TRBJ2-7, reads GAGVSQSPSNKVTEKGKDVELRCDPISGHTALYWYRQSLGQGLEFLIYFQGNSAPDKSGLPSDRFSAERTGGSVSTLTIQRTQQEDSAVYLCASSLVLSEQYFGPGTRLTVT.

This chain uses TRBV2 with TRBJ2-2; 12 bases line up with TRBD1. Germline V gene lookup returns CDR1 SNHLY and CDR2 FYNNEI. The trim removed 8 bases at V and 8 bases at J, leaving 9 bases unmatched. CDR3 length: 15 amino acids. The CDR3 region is CASEEGQGALGELFF. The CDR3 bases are TGTGCCAGCGAGGAGGGACAGGGGGCGCTTGGGGAGCTGTTTTTT.

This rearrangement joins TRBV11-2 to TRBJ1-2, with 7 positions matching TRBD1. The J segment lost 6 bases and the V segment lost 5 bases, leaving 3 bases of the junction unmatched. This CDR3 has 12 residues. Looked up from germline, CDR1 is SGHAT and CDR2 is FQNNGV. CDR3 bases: TGTGCCAGCAGCCGACAGGGTAATGGCTACACCTTC. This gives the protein CASSRQGNGYTF. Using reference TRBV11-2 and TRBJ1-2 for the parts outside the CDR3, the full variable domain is EAGVAQSPRYKIIEKRQSVAFWCNPISGHATLYWYQQILGQGPKLLIQFQNNGVVDDSQLPKDRFSAERLKGVDSTLKIQPAKLEDSAVYLCASSRQGNGYTFGSGTRLTVV.

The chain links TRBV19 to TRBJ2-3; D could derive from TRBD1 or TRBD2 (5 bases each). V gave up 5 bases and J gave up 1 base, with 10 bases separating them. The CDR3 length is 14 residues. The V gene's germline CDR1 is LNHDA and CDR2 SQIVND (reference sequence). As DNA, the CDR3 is TGTGCCAGTAGTCAGGGACCCGGCACAGATACGCAGTATTTT. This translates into CASSQGPGTDTQYF. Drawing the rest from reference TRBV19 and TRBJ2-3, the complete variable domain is DGGITQSPKYLFRKEGQNVTLSCEQNLNHDAMYWYRQDPGQGLRLIYYSQIVNDFQKGDIAEGYSVSREKKESFPLTVTSAQKNPTAFYLCASSQGPGTDTQYFGPGTRLTVL.

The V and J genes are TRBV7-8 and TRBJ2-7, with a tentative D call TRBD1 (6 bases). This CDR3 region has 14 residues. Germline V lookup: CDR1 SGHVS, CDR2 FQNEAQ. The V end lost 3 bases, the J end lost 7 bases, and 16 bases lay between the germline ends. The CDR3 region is CASSLGQGLVEQYF. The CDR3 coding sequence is TGTGCCAGCAGCTTGGGTCAGGGGCTGGTAGAGCAGTACTTC.

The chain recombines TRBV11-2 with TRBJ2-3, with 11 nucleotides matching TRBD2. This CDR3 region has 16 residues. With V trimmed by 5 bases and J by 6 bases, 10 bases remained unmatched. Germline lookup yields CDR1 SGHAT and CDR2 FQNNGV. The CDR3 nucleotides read TGTGCCAGCAGCCAGGGGGTAGCGGGGGGGTGGGATACGCAGTATTTT. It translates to CASSQGVAGGWDTQYF.

The CDR3 DNA sequence: TGTGCCAGCAGTTTCGACAACGTAGGATACGAGCAGTACTTC. Translation gives CASSFDNVGYEQYF. The rearrangement links TRBV28 to TRBJ2-7; D not resolved. The CDR3 contains 14 residues. V shed 3 bases and J shed 4 bases, with 13 bases lying between them. Germline V gives CDR1 MDHEN, CDR2 SYDVKM.

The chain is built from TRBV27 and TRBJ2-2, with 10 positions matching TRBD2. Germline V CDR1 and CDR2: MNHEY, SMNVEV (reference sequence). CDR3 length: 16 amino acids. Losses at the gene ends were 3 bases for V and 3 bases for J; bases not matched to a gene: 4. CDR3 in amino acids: CASSLGAGGDTGELFF. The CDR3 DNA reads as TGTGCCAGCAGTTTGGGAGCGGGAGGGGACACCGGGGAGCTGTTTTTT.

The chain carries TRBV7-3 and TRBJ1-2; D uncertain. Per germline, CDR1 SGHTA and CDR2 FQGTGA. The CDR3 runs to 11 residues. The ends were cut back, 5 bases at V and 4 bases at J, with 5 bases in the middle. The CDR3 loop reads CASSGGYGYTF. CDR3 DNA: TGTGCCAGCAGCGGCGGCTATGGCTACACCTTC.

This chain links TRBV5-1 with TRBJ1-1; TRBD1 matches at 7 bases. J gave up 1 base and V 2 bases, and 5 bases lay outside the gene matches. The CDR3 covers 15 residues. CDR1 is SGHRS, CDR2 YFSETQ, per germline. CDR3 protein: CASSFTGTANTEAFF. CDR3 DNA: TGCGCCAGCAGCTTCACCGGGACAGCGAACACTGAAGCTTTCTTT.